This T cell receptor (beta chain) emerged from a study of CD8 T cells in ankylosing spondylitis. Regarding the study as a whole: Disease-associated clonotypes exhibited CD8+ identity and were relatively infrequent in peripheral blood. Some of the motif variants had earlier been found in reactive arthritis patients' fluid and blood. Enrichment of disease-linked clones was reportedly significant in matched ankylosing spondylitis synovial fluid. Ankylosing spondylitis blood appeared to be characterized by a TCR beta motif of 8 or 9 highly homologous variants.

Scientists made TCR beta libraries using quantitative 5'-RACE with molecular barcodes. TCRdb analysed the 5' RACE reads with MiXCR anew, one entry per CDR3 protein. The sample yields hundreds of thousands of distinct CDR3 sequences, more than 15% seen once. Looked up from germline, CDR1 is SGHVT and CDR2 is SQSDAQ. The CDR3 extends over 19 amino acids. The V gene end was trimmed by 1 base and the J gene end by 5 bases; junction bases not matched to a gene: 15. For this clonotype: Its antigen is unidentified.

Specimen: blood, either unsorted or a sorted T cell fraction (not recorded which). The source of this sequence is a male donor with ankylosing spondylitis. J is TRBJ1-5 and V is TRBV7-4, with 9 bases lining up with TRBD1. The CDR3 sequence: CASSLETSAGTGGYQPQHF. Here the CDR3 DNA reads TGTGCCAGCAGCTTAGAAACCTCAGCTGGAACAGGGGGCTATCAGCCCCAGCATTTT.